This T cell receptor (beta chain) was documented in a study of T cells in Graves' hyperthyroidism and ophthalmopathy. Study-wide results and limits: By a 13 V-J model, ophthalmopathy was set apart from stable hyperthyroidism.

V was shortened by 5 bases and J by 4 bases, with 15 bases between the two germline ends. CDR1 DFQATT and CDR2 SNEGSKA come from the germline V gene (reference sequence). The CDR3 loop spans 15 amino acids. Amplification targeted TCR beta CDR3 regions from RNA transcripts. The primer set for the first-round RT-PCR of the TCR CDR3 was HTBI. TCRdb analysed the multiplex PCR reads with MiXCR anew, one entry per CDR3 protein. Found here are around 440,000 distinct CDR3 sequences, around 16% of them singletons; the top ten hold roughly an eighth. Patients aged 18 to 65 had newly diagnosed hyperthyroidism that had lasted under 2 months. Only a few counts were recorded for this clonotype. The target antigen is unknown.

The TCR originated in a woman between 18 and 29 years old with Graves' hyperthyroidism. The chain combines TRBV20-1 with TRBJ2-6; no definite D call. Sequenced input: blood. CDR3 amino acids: CSASNLASGANVLTF. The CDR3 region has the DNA TGCAGTGCTTCTAACTTAGCTTCGGGGGCCAACGTCCTGACTTTC.